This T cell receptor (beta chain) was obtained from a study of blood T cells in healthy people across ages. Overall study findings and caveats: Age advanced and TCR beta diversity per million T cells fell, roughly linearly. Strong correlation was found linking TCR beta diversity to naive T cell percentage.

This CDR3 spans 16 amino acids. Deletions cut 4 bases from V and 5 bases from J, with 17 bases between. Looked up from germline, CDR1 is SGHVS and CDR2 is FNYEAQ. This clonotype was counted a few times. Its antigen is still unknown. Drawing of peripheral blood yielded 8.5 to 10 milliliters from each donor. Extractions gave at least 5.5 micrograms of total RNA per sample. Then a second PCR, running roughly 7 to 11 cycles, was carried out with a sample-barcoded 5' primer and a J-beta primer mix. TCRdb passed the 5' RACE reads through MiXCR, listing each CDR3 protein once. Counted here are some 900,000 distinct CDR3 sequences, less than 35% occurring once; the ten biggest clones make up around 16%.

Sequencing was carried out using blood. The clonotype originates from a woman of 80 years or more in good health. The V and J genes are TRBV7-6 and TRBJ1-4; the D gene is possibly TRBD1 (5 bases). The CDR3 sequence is CASSSGEGRPNEKLFF. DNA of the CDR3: TGTGCCAGCAGCTCCGGCGAGGGACGTCCGAATGAAAAACTGTTTTTT. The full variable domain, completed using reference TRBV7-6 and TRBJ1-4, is GAGVSQSPRYKVTKRGQDVALRCDPISGHVSLYWYRQALGQGPEFLTYFNYEAQQDKSGLPNDRFSAERPEGSISTLTIQRTEQRDSAMYRCASSSGEGRPNEKLFFGSGTQLSVL.